The 19 T cell receptor beta chains given below trace back to one sample, sequenced in a study of cytomegalovirus exposure and HLA in healthy donors (dated by TCRdb to about 2017). The protocol used for the library was the immunoSEQ multiplex PCR assay. For the multiplex PCR, a mixture combining 60 forward primers for TCR Vbeta segments and 13 reverse primers for TCR Jbeta segments was used. Sourced from immuneACCESS, this table was stored by TCRdb with only in-frame sequences that have V and J called. A share of the clones is absent; for the studies checked, an unresolved V gene accounts for under half, and the remainder has no known explanation. This sample's table lists fewer than 85,000 clones. The ten largest clones add up to about 4.2% of the sample. Material: PBMCs. Every receptor here comes from a man aged 30 to 45 in good health and CMV-seronegative.

This chain joins TRBV11-3 and TRBJ1-2, with D possibly matching TRBD1 (6 bases). V was clipped by 0 bases and J by 0 bases, with 11 bases between them. The CDR3 has 16 residues. Germline V CDR1 and CDR2: SGHNT, YENEEA. The CDR3 DNA sequence: TGTGCCAGCAGCTTAGAAGGACAGATTACTAACTATGGCTACACCTTC. It specifies CASSLEGQITNYGYTF.

The CDR3 is CASSLPGYGGPNEQFF. The CDR3 nucleotides are TGTGCCAGCAGCCTCCCCGGTTATGGGGGCCCCAATGAGCAGTTCTTC. The rearrangement joins TRBV14 to TRBJ2-1, with TRBD1 as a possible D gene (6 bases). CDR3 length: 16 residues. The germline V and J ends were trimmed by 4 bases and 6 bases, with 19 bases remaining between them. The germline gives CDR1 SGHDN, CDR2 FVKESK.

The rearrangement links TRBV11-2 to TRBJ1-6, with TRBD1 matching over 12 bases. This CDR3 comprises 15 residues. The V and J ends lost 4 bases and 7 bases, in that order; junction bases with no gene match: 2. Germline V gene lookup returns CDR1 SGHAT and CDR2 FQNNGV. The CDR3 protein is CASSYGTGGNSPLHF. The CDR3 coding sequence is TGTGCCAGCAGCTACGGGACAGGGGGCAATTCACCCCTCCACTTT. Combining the CDR3 with reference TRBV11-2 and TRBJ1-6 gives the whole variable domain EAGVAQSPRYKIIEKRQSVAFWCNPISGHATLYWYQQILGQGPKLLIQFQNNGVVDDSQLPKDRFSAERLKGVDSTLKIQPAKLEDSAVYLCASSYGTGGNSPLHFGNGTRLTVT.

The rearrangement joins TRBV9 to TRBJ1-1; D is ambiguous. The V end lost 2 bases, the J end lost 4 bases, and 9 bases lay between the germline ends. The CDR3 is made up of 13 amino acids. The V gene's germline CDR1 is SGDLS and CDR2 YYNGEE. The CDR3: CASSVWESTEAFF. The DNA for the CDR3 is TGTGCCAGCAGCGTTTGGGAGAGCACTGAAGCTTTCTTT.

The chain carries TRBV7-9 and TRBJ1-6; TRBD1 matches 9 bases. The germline V gene has CDR1 SEHNR and CDR2 FQNEAQ (reference sequence). The CDR3 runs 15 residues. Trimming at V came to 4 bases and at J to 5 bases, leaving 3 bases not matched to a gene. CDR3 amino acids: CASSYGQGNNSPLHF. As DNA, the CDR3 is TGTGCCAGCAGCTACGGACAGGGGAATAATTCACCCCTCCACTTT.

This rearrangement joins TRBV18 to TRBJ2-7; D might be TRBD2 (6 bases). Trimming took off 3 bases at V and 4 bases at J, with 10 bases between the two ends. The CDR3 contains 13 residues. From germline, CDR1 is KGHSH and CDR2 LQKENI. The CDR3: CASSPQGGYEQYF. DNA of the CDR3: TGTGCCAGCTCACCGCAAGGAGGGTACGAGCAGTACTTC.

The chain recombines TRBV7-2 with TRBJ2-1; D not resolved. The V and J ends lost 5 bases and 0 bases respectively, with 14 bases between them. The CDR3 consists of 16 residues. Germline V gives CDR1 SGHTA, CDR2 FQGNSA. For the CDR3, the DNA is TGTGCCAGCAGCCGAGGTAGGTCCCCCTCCTACAATGAGCAGTTCTTC. Protein sequence: CASSRGRSPSYNEQFF.

The V and J genes are TRBV29-1 and TRBJ1-2; D gene ambiguous. Trimming left V 4 bases short and J 3 bases short, with 12 bases between. Germline CDR1 and CDR2: SQVTM and ANQGSEA. The CDR3 is 13 amino acids. This chain's CDR3 is CSVVWVEDYGYTF. In DNA, the CDR3 is TGCAGCGTTGTATGGGTTGAGGACTATGGCTACACCTTC.

This chain uses TRBV10-3 with TRBJ1-2, with 7 bases lining up with TRBD1. Germline V gene lookup returns CDR1 ENHRY and CDR2 SYGVKD. The junction had 3 bases not matched to a gene; V was cut back by 0 bases and J by 2 bases. The CDR3 runs 15 residues. The CDR3 DNA reads TGTGCCATCAGTGAGTCCGGGACAGACAACTATGGCTACACCTTC. It encodes CAISESGTDNYGYTF.

V and J are TRBV7-9 and TRBJ2-3, with D maybe TRBD1 (6 bases). Looked up from germline, CDR1 is SEHNR and CDR2 is FQNEAQ (reference sequence). There are 15 residues in the CDR3. Trimming removed 8 bases from V and 5 bases from J, with 20 bases in between. The CDR3 bases are TGTGCCAGCGGGTTTGTCGCAGGGGATGAAGATACGCAGTATTTT. Translated: CASGFVAGDEDTQYF. Combining the CDR3 with reference TRBV7-9 and TRBJ2-3 gives the whole variable domain DTGVSQNPRHKITKRGQNVTFRCDPISEHNRLYWYRQTLGQGPEFLTYFQNEAQLEKSRLLSDRFSAERPKGSFSTLEIQRTEQGDSAMYLCASGFVAGDEDTQYFGPGTRLTVL.

The CDR3 loop is CASSQTGTGSVEPLHF. The CDR3 DNA sequence: TGTGCCAGCTCGCAAACCGGGACAGGCTCCGTGGAACCCCTCCACTTT. V and J are TRBV18 and TRBJ1-6, with 8 bases that match TRBD1. J gave up 12 bases and V 6 bases, and 16 bases lay outside the gene matches. This CDR3 has 16 residues. Per germline, CDR1 KGHSH and CDR2 LQKENI.

The chain recombines TRBV10-3 with TRBJ2-7; 9 bases map to TRBD2. The V and J ends lost 8 bases and 1 base, in that order; junction bases with no gene match: 6. Germline assignment: CDR1 ENHRY and CDR2 SYGVKD. The length of the CDR3 is 14 residues. CDR3 nucleotides: TGTGCCATCCACGGGGCGGGGGGGTCCTACGAGCAGTACTTC. Residues: CAIHGAGGSYEQYF.

The J gene is TRBJ2-3, the V gene TRBV5-6, with D maybe TRBD2 (6 bases). CDR3 length equals 16 residues. V gave up 4 bases and J gave up 0 bases, with 15 bases separating them. CDR1 and CDR2 (germline): SGHDT, YYEEEE. This CDR3 is CASSRRGLSSTDTQYF. In nucleotides, the CDR3 is TGTGCCAGCAGCCGCCGGGGGTTATCTAGCACAGATACGCAGTATTTT. The full variable domain, in which reference TRBV5-6 and TRBJ2-3 provide the parts outside the CDR3, is DAGVTQSPTHLIKTRGQQVTLRCSPKSGHDTVSWYQQALGQGPQFIFQYYEEEERQRGNFPDRFSGHQFPNYSSELNVNALLLGDSALYLCASSRRGLSSTDTQYFGPGTRLTVL.

This rearrangement joins TRBV19 to TRBJ2-1, with D possibly matching TRBD2 (7 bases). Trimming removed 5 bases at V and 8 bases at J, with 25 bases between. Per the germline V gene, CDR1 is LNHDA and CDR2 is SQIVND (reference sequence). CDR3 length: 17 residues. Written as DNA, the CDR3 is TGTGCCAGTAGTTCTCCTAAGGGGGGGTCCTTTCGGGATGAGCAGTTCTTC. It translates to CASSSPKGGSFRDEQFF.

The V gene is TRBV11-3, the J gene TRBJ2-1; 11 bases line up with TRBD2. Germline V gene sequence: CDR1 SGHNT, CDR2 YENEEA. The CDR3 spans 15 residues. V was pared by 5 bases and J by 7 bases, with 7 bases of the junction left unmatched. In DNA form, the CDR3 reads TGTGCCAGCAGCGCCTTAGCGGGAGGGCGGAATGAGCAGTTCTTC. Protein: CASSALAGGRNEQFF.

This rearrangement joins TRBV15 to TRBJ2-7; D is undetermined. V lost 6 bases and J lost 5, with 14 bases in between. Germline lookup yields CDR1 LNHNV and CDR2 YYDKDF (reference sequence). This CDR3 comprises 13 residues. The CDR3 sequence is CATSLAITDEQYF. The DNA of the CDR3 is TGTGCCACCAGTTTAGCAATCACTGACGAGCAGTACTTC.

Regarding this clone: Other DNA sequences within the sample encode an identical CDR3. The rearrangement joins TRBV2 to TRBJ1-1; the D gene is possibly TRBD1 (6 bases). The CDR3 length is 15 residues. Trimming pared 3 bases from V and 4 bases from J, leaving 15 bases between. The germline V gene has CDR1 SNHLY and CDR2 FYNNEI. The CDR3 protein is CASSEEDSRSTEAFF. The CDR3 DNA reads TGTGCCAGCAGTGAGGAGGACAGTAGGAGCACTGAAGCTTTCTTT.

This chain connects TRBV29-1 to TRBJ2-1; D is perhaps TRBD1 (6 bases). Looked up from germline, CDR1 is SQVTM and CDR2 is ANQGSEA. V lost 7 bases and J lost 6, with 16 bases in between. The CDR3 contains 13 residues. The CDR3: CSALEGVLNEQFF. The CDR3 DNA is TGCAGCGCTCTCGAGGGGGTACTCAATGAGCAGTTCTTC.

The rearrangement uses TRBV7-3 and TRBJ2-6; 7 bases are shared with TRBD2. V was clipped by 5 bases and J by 4 bases; unmatched bases: 11. The CDR3 runs to 17 residues. CDR1 is SGHTA and CDR2 is FQGTGA in the germline V gene. CDR3 nucleotide sequence: TGTGCCAGCAGCCCCAATTTCCCGGGGGGAGGGGCCAACGTCCTGACTTTC. It translates to CASSPNFPGGGANVLTF.